These T cell receptor beta chains were read from a single sample in a study of shared clonotypes between healthy human individuals. Sequenced by immunoSEQ multiplex PCR; TCRdb stores in-frame clones only, minus some. This table holds a few million clones, approximately 93% found once. The sample was naive CD4+ T cells from PBMCs. These receptor sequences come from a man aged 18 to 30 in good health. Some clones in this sample may be carry-over from other donors' samples. Each CDR3 is given with its conserved first and last residue. D genes are given only for firm matches. Clone size is stated in some rows and not others, as once, few, many or a class when expanded.

j_gene	v_gene	abundance	d_gene	CDR3aa	CDR3nt
TRBJ2-1	TRBV19	NA	NA	CASSIAPTYNEQFF	TGTGCCAGTAGTATAGCCCCCACCTACAATGAGCAGTTCTTC
TRBJ2-3	TRBV5-1	once	NA	CASSFPRSTDTQYF	TGCGCCAGCAGCTTCCCCCGGAGCACAGATACGCAGTATTTT
TRBJ1-5	TRBV2	few	NA	CASSVISNQPQHF	TGTGCCAGCAGTGTTATCAGCAATCAGCCCCAGCATTTT
TRBJ2-6	TRBV6-6	NA	NA	CASSYGISGANVLTF	TGTGCCAGCAGTTACGGGATTTCTGGGGCCAACGTCCTGACTTTC
TRBJ2-6	TRBV28	NA	NA	CASMFLGTGANVLTF	TGTGCCAGCATGTTTTTGGGCACTGGGGCCAACGTCCTGACTTTC
TRBJ1-4	TRBV10-3	NA	NA	CAISEGQGREKLFF	TGTGCCATCAGTGAAGGTCAGGGAAGGGAAAAACTGTTTTTT
TRBJ2-7	TRBV7-9	NA	TRBD1	CASSFYPGQSYEQYF	TGTGCCAGCAGCTTCTATCCGGGACAGTCTTACGAGCAGTACTTC
TRBJ2-1	TRBV11-3	NA	NA	CASSTGTDRNEQFF	TGTGCCAGCAGCACCGGAACAGACAGGAATGAGCAGTTCTTC
TRBJ2-7	TRBV2	NA	TRBD1	CASSGMGQGIGEQYF	TGTGCCAGCAGTGGGATGGGACAGGGGATTGGCGAGCAGTACTTC
TRBJ1-1	TRBV7-9	NA	NA	CASSLALGRGNTEAFF	TGTGCCAGCAGCTTAGCGTTAGGACGGGGGAACACTGAAGCTTTCTTT
TRBJ1-1	TRBV19	NA	TRBD1	CASSIGDRGEAEAFF	TGTGCCAGTAGTATAGGGGACAGGGGGGAAGCTGAAGCTTTCTTT
TRBJ2-1	TRBV14	once	TRBD2	CASSQNAGAGYEQFF	TGTGCCAGCAGCCAGAACGCGGGAGCGGGATATGAGCAGTTCTTC
TRBJ2-2	TRBV5-1	NA	NA	CASSFGSSRPGELFF	TGCGCCAGCAGCTTTGGGTCTAGTCGGCCCGGGGAGCTGTTTTTT
TRBJ1-5	TRBV28	NA	TRBD1	CASVDREGQPQHF	TGTGCCAGCGTAGACAGGGAAGGTCAGCCCCAGCATTTT
TRBJ2-7	TRBV9	NA	TRBD2	CASSATGTSGGYEQYF	TGTGCCAGCAGCGCGACCGGGACTAGCGGGGGCTACGAGCAGTACTTC
TRBJ2-3	TRBV30	NA	NA	CAWTFGLSTDTQYF	TGTGCCTGGACCTTCGGCCTTAGCACAGATACGCAGTATTTT
TRBJ2-3	TRBV4-1	NA	NA	CASSQDRRLDTQYF	TGCGCCAGCAGCCAAGATCGCCGACTAGATACGCAGTATTTT
TRBJ2-3	TRBV19	NA	TRBD2	CASAILAGGPGTQYF	TGTGCCAGCGCCATACTAGCGGGAGGGCCAGGTACGCAGTATTTT
TRBJ2-7	TRBV5-1	once	NA	CASSPGRNEQYF	TGCGCCAGCAGCCCGGGACGGAACGAGCAGTACTTC
TRBJ2-1	TRBV9	NA	NA	CASSVGQTISYNEQFF	TGTGCCAGCAGCGTTGGACAGACAATTAGCTACAATGAGCAGTTCTTC
TRBJ2-3	TRBV12-5	NA	NA	CASGLRLGDTQYF	TGTGCTAGTGGTTTGAGGTTGGGGGATACGCAGTATTTT
TRBJ2-6	TRBV7-8	NA	NA	CASSFVGTGANVLTF	TGTGCCAGCAGCTTTGTAGGGACTGGGGCCAACGTCCTGACTTTC
TRBJ2-3	TRBV6-5	NA	NA	CASRQVRGADTQYF	TGTGCCAGCAGACAGGTCAGGGGCGCAGATACGCAGTATTTT